A selection of T cell receptor beta chains follows, all from one sample in a study of T cells after yellow fever vaccination. TCRdb fed the 5' RACE reads into MiXCR, producing one record per CDR3 protein. The sample holds roughly 400,000 distinct CDR3 sequences, around a sixth seen once. The specimen comprised PBMCs, sampled before the yellow fever booster vaccination. These receptors all stem from a man in his late teens or twenties who received the YFV17D yellow fever vaccine. The CDR3 runs from the conserved cysteine through the conserved F or W. D genes are given only for firm matches. A clone size is listed for some rows: how often the clone was seen (once, few, many), or a class if it is expanded.

>TRBV28|.|TRBJ2-1|15|TRBD2
TGTGCCAGCAGAGCCCCAGCGGGGGAAATCAATGAGCAGTTCTTC
CASRAPAGEINEQFF
>TRBV12-3/TRBV12-4|few|TRBJ1-5|14|.
TGTGCCAGCAGCTTGGGGCCAGAGAATCAGCCCCAGCATTTT
CASSLGPENQPQHF
>TRBV7-2|few|TRBJ1-5|15|.
TGTGCCAGCAGCTTAGTGGGGGCGAACTCCCAGCCCCAGCATTTT
CASSLVGANSQPQHF
>TRBV7-3|few|TRBJ2-2|12|.
TGTGCCAGCAGCGGGGACGCTGGGGAGCTGTCTTTT
CASSGDAGELSF
>TRBV9|few|TRBJ2-1|15|TRBD1
TGTGCCAGCAGCTCGGGACAGGGGGGCCCCAATGAGCAGTTCTTC
CASSSGQGGPNEQFF
>TRBV7-2|.|TRBJ2-5|15|.
TGTGCCAGCAGCCCCTTTGGGCGGCTCCCAGAGACCCAGTACTTC
CASSPFGRLPETQYF
>TRBV7-9|.|TRBJ2-7|14|.
TGTGCCAGCAGCTTTGCGGGACAGCCTTACGAGCAGTACTTC
CASSFAGQPYEQYF
>TRBV6-1|.|TRBJ2-6|16|.
TGTGCCAGCAGTGAACAGGGACGGGCAGGGGCCAACGTCCTGACTTTC
CASSEQGRAGANVLTF
>TRBV4-1|many|TRBJ1-4|13|.
TGCGCCAGCAGCCAAGGACAAAATGAAAAACTGTTTTTT
CASSQGQNEKLFF
>TRBV20-1|few|TRBJ2-2|13|TRBD1
TGCAGTGTCATGGGACAGGGGACCGGGGAGCTGTTTTTT
CSVMGQGTGELFF
>TRBV6-5|few|TRBJ2-2|15|TRBD1
TGTGCCAGCAGACGGGACAGCACTTACACCGGGGAGCTGTTTTTT
CASRRDSTYTGELFF
>TRBV10-3|few|TRBJ2-5|12|.
TGTGCCGTATTCAGGGGATTCGAGACCCAGTACTTC
CAVFRGFETQYF
>TRBV7-9|.|TRBJ2-1|12|.
TGTGCCAGCAGCTTTAGTTCCAATGAGCAGTTCTTC
CASSFSSNEQFF
>TRBV7-6|.|TRBJ2-5|14|.
TGTGCCAGCAGCACCGAGGGGCGTGGAGAGACCCAGTACTTC
CASSTEGRGETQYF
>TRBV5-1|few|TRBJ2-3|14|.
TGCGCCAGCAGCATGGAGTCGCCCACAGATACGCAGTATTTT
CASSMESPTDTQYF
>TRBV6-1|few|TRBJ1-5|11|.
TGTGCCACCAGAGAGAATCAGCCCCAGCATTTT
CATRENQPQHF
>TRBV14|.|TRBJ1-2|14|.
TGTGCCAGCAGCCAGGGGGCTCTATCCGGGGGCTACACCTTC
CASSQGALSGGYTF
>TRBV28|.|TRBJ1-1|14|.
TGTGCCAGCAGTATCGCTTTTTCGAACACTGAAGCTTTCTTT
CASSIAFSNTEAFF
>TRBV20-1|few|TRBJ1-4|11|.
TGCAGTGCTGAAGACGATGAAAAACTGTTTTTT
CSAEDDEKLFF
>TRBV7-2|few|TRBJ2-3|15|.
TGTGCCAGCAGCCCAGGCCCGGGGGTGATCGGTACGCAGTATTTT
CASSPGPGVIGTQYF
>TRBV5-1|many|TRBJ1-5|14|TRBD1
TGCGCCAGCAGCCCCGGGACAGGGAATCAGCCCCAGCATTTT
CASSPGTGNQPQHF
>TRBV10-1|few|TRBJ1-1|13|.
TGCGCCAGCAGTGCCAGCACCAACACTGAAGCTTTCTTT
CASSASTNTEAFF
>TRBV12-3/TRBV12-4|few|TRBJ2-2|15|TRBD1
TGTGCCAGCAGCTCCGGGACAGGGTCGACCGGGGAGCTGTTTTTT
CASSSGTGSTGELFF
>TRBV7-2|.|TRBJ2-5|20|TRBD2
TGTGCCAGCAGCTCGCCCACCGGGACTAGCGGGGGGGCCGGATATGAGACCCAGTACTTC
CASSSPTGTSGGAGYETQYF
>TRBV2|.|TRBJ2-5|16|TRBD2
TGTGCCAGTACATTGAGCCTAGCGGGAGAAGGAGAGACCCAGTACTTC
CASTLSLAGEGETQYF
>TRBV18|.|TRBJ1-6|13|.
TGTGCCAGCACTAAAGGGGTCGGTTCACCCCTCCACTTT
CASTKGVGSPLHF
>TRBV7-6|.|TRBJ1-1|16|TRBD1
TGTGCCAGCAGGGCCCGGGACAGGGGGAGGAGGACTGAAGCTTTCTTT
CASRARDRGRRTEAFF
>TRBV6-1|few|TRBJ2-5|13|TRBD2
TGTGCCAGCAGTGTTCTAGCGGGGGAGACCCAGTACTTC
CASSVLAGETQYF